This TCR beta chain is from a study of blood T cell repertoires in COVID-19. Study-wide background: Samples representing acute and convalescent COVID-19 were sourced from the United States, Italy and Spain.

The CDR3 covers 14 residues. The V end lost 1 base, the J end lost 1 base, and 6 bases lay between the germline ends. The germline gives CDR1 SGHTS, CDR2 YDEGEE. Those who participated ranged in age from roughly 18 to 89 years and resided in under 25 US areas. Participants' own reports of clinical history determined their cohort assignment. Original data processing: Amplification of reference gene primers provided the estimated nucleated cell counts. Libraries were prepared by immunoSEQ multiplex PCR; TCRdb keeps only in-frame clonotypes and omits some of them. V and J calls and clone size are given by that table; D and trimming were obtained from the DNA. The profile shows 250,000 to 300,000 clones, roughly 90% of them singletons.

The chain joins TRBV5-8 to TRBJ2-1; D call uncertain. Sequenced material: PBMCs or T cells enriched from blood (not recorded which). The sequence was collected from a woman aged 30 to 39 who had recovered from COVID-19. This chain's CDR3 is CASSLYSSYNEQFF. DNA of the CDR3: TGTGCCAGCAGCTTGTACTCATCCTACAATGAGCAGTTCTTC. Based on the CDR3 plus reference TRBV5-8 and TRBJ2-1, the full variable domain is EAGVTQSPTHLIKTRGQQATLRCSPISGHTSVYWYQQALGLGLQFLLWYDEGEERNRGNFPPRFSGRQFPNYSSELNVNALELEDSALYLCASSLYSSYNEQFFGPGTRLTVL.